This is a list of T cell receptor beta chains from one sample in a study of cytomegalovirus exposure and HLA in healthy donors. Measured with immunoSEQ multiplex PCR; TCRdb has only the in-frame clones, and not every one. The table has some 160,000 clones, approximately 84% seen once. Material for sequencing was PBMCs. These receptors all stem from a middle-aged woman in good health and CMV-seropositive. The CDR3 runs from the conserved cysteine through the conserved F or W. A D gene is named only where the DNA matches it firmly. Where a row states a size, it is once, few, many or the class of an expanded clone; other rows omit it.

J: TRBJ2-7
size: NA
V: TRBV11-2
D: NA
DNA: TGTGCCAGCAGCTTAGGGACATTCGACTACGAGCAGTACTTC
CDR3: CASSLGTFDYEQYF

J: TRBJ1-3
size: NA
V: TRBV4-1
D: NA
DNA: TGCGCCACCGCATCTAACAGTTACTCTGGAAACACCATATATTTT
CDR3: CATASNSYSGNTIYF

J: TRBJ2-2
size: NA
V: TRBV7-8
D: NA
DNA: TGTGCCAGCAGCTTATTGGCAGGGGGGCTGGGCGGGGAGCTGTTTTTT
CDR3: CASSLLAGGLGGELFF

J: TRBJ1-2
size: NA
V: TRBV27
D: NA
DNA: TGTGCCAGCAGTTTGGGCAACCGCTATGGCTACACCTTC
CDR3: CASSLGNRYGYTF

J: TRBJ2-6
size: NA
V: TRBV28
D: NA
DNA: TGTGCCAGCAGTTTAATTTTTGGGATGACAGACTCTGGGGCCAACGTCCTGACTTTC
CDR3: CASSLIFGMTDSGANVLTF

J: TRBJ2-1
size: NA
V: TRBV19
D: NA
DNA: TGTGCCAGTACTTCCCAGGGGGGCGGACGCAATGAGCAGTTCTTC
CDR3: CASTSQGGGRNEQFF

J: TRBJ1-2
size: NA
V: TRBV6-1
D: TRBD1
DNA: TGTGCCAGCAGTGGGGCAGGGGGAAGGTATGGCTACACCTTC
CDR3: CASSGAGGRYGYTF

J: TRBJ1-1
size: few
V: TRBV6-5
D: NA
DNA: TGTGCCAGCAGTTATTTTCTTTACACTGAAGCTTTCTTT
CDR3: CASSYFLYTEAFF

J: TRBJ1-1
size: NA
V: TRBV4-1
D: TRBD1
DNA: TGCGCCAGCAGCCAAGGGACGACAGGGGCTTTAACTGAAGCTTTCTTT
CDR3: CASSQGTTGALTEAFF

J: TRBJ2-5
size: few
V: TRBV7-9
D: TRBD2
DNA: TGTGCCAGCAGCACGAAGCTCGGACTAGCTGTGGAGACCCAGTACTTC
CDR3: CASSTKLGLAVETQYF

J: TRBJ2-1
size: NA
V: TRBV7-9
D: TRBD2
DNA: TGTTCCAGCAGCGCCGCGACTAGCGTTCCCTACAATGAGCAGTTCTTC
CDR3: CSSSAATSVPYNEQFF

J: TRBJ1-1
size: few
V: TRBV19
D: NA
DNA: TGTGCCACCTCCGCTAGTTTGAACACTGAAGCTTTCTTT
CDR3: CATSASLNTEAFF

J: TRBJ1-6
size: NA
V: TRBV13
D: TRBD1
DNA: TGTGCCAGCCAAGGACAGGGGAGAAGCTCCTATAATTCACCCCTCCACTTT
CDR3: CASQGQGRSSYNSPLHF

J: TRBJ1-2
size: NA
V: TRBV5-6
D: TRBD1
DNA: TGTGCCAGCAGCACGGGACAGAGTAACTATGGCTACACCTTC
CDR3: CASSTGQSNYGYTF

J: TRBJ1-5
size: NA
V: TRBV27
D: TRBD1
DNA: TGTGCCACCGACGACAGGGAGAATCAGCCCCAGCATTTT
CDR3: CATDDRENQPQHF

J: TRBJ1-2
size: NA
V: TRBV5-6
D: NA
DNA: TGTGCCAGCAGCTTAGGGGTATCTTACTATGGCTACACCTTC
CDR3: CASSLGVSYYGYTF

J: TRBJ1-2
size: NA
V: TRBV6-5
D: NA
DNA: TGTGCCAGCGAAAGGGGCTATGGCTACACCTTC
CDR3: CASERGYGYTF

J: TRBJ2-1
size: NA
V: TRBV10-2
D: TRBD2
DNA: TGCGCCAGCGGGGGACTAGCGGGGGGCACCTCCTACAATGAGCAGTTCTTC
CDR3: CASGGLAGGTSYNEQFF

J: TRBJ2-3
size: NA
V: TRBV7-3
D: NA
DNA: TGTGCCAGCAGCGCTAACACAGATACGCAGTATTTT
CDR3: CASSANTDTQYF

J: TRBJ1-1
size: NA
V: TRBV15
D: TRBD1
DNA: TGTGCCACCAGCGGCCGGGACAGGGGTAAATTCACTGAAGCTTTCTTT
CDR3: CATSGRDRGKFTEAFF

J: TRBJ2-7
size: few
V: TRBV7-6
D: TRBD1
DNA: TGTGCCAGCAGCTTGGACAGACAGGGGTCCGCCTACTTC
CDR3: CASSLDRQGSAYF

J: TRBJ2-2
size: NA
V: TRBV30
D: NA
DNA: TGTGCCTGGAGCGGGACACTTTCCGGGGAGCTGTTTTTT
CDR3: CAWSGTLSGELFF

J: TRBJ1-1
size: NA
V: TRBV30
D: NA
DNA: TGTGCCTGGACGGGAGGGAGGTACCCTGAAGCTTTCTTT
CDR3: CAWTGGRYPEAFF

J: TRBJ2-6
size: NA
V: TRBV9
D: NA
DNA: TGCGCCAGCAGCGTTGACAGATGGCTATCTGGGGCCAACGTCCTGACTTTC
CDR3: CASSVDRWLSGANVLTF

J: TRBJ1-2
size: NA
V: TRBV4-1
D: NA
DNA: TGCGCCAGCAGCCAAGATGCTTCAGGGAACTATGGCTACACCTTC
CDR3: CASSQDASGNYGYTF

J: TRBJ2-5
size: NA
V: TRBV29-1
D: TRBD1
DNA: TGCAGCGTTGGGACAGGGGGTGAGACCCAGTACTTC
CDR3: CSVGTGGETQYF

J: TRBJ1-1
size: NA
V: TRBV15
D: NA
DNA: TGTGCCACCAGCAGAGAGTTGCACAGGGTCTCTGAAGCTTTCTTT
CDR3: CATSRELHRVSEAFF

J: TRBJ1-5
size: once
V: TRBV7-9
D: TRBD1
DNA: TGTGCCAGCAGCCCCGGGACAGGTAGTAATCAGCCCCAGCATTTT
CDR3: CASSPGTGSNQPQHF

J: TRBJ2-5
size: NA
V: TRBV5-4
D: NA
DNA: TGTGCCAGCAGCTTGGCCCTAAGTCCTACCCAGTACTTC
CDR3: CASSLALSPTQYF

J: TRBJ1-2
size: once
V: TRBV19
D: TRBD1
DNA: TGTGCCAGTAGTCGACAGGGGGTAATTCTCTATGGCTACACCTTC
CDR3: CASSRQGVILYGYTF

J: TRBJ2-1
size: NA
V: TRBV7-3
D: TRBD2
DNA: TGTGCCAGCAGCTTAGCGGGGGGGCTGTACAATGAGCAGTTCTTC
CDR3: CASSLAGGLYNEQFF

J: TRBJ1-2
size: NA
V: TRBV25-1
D: NA
DNA: TGTGCCAGCAGTGGGGGGCCGCGGTATGGCTACACCTTC
CDR3: CASSGGPRYGYTF

J: TRBJ2-1
size: once
V: TRBV2
D: NA
DNA: TGTGCCAGCGGTAGCTCCTACAATGAGCAGTTCTTC
CDR3: CASGSSYNEQFF

J: TRBJ1-6
size: few
V: TRBV10-3
D: TRBD1
DNA: TGTGCCATCAGCGCGGGACAGGTAGATTCACCCCTCCACTTT
CDR3: CAISAGQVDSPLHF

J: TRBJ2-7
size: NA
V: TRBV6-5
D: NA
DNA: TGTGCCAGCAGTTACTCGACGGGGGTCGAGCAGTACTTC
CDR3: CASSYSTGVEQYF

J: TRBJ2-5
size: NA
V: TRBV10-2
D: NA
DNA: TGCGCCAGCACCAGTGGTACAGTAGAGGAGACCCAGTACTTC
CDR3: CASTSGTVEETQYF

J: TRBJ1-2
size: NA
V: TRBV18
D: NA
DNA: TGTGCCAGCTCACCTCAACAGGGTTCCTATGGCTACACCTTC
CDR3: CASSPQQGSYGYTF

J: TRBJ2-7
size: NA
V: TRBV4-1
D: TRBD2
DNA: TGCGCCAGCAGCCAGGGGAGTCGACTAGCGGATTACGAGCAGTACTTC
CDR3: CASSQGSRLADYEQYF

J: TRBJ2-7
size: NA
V: TRBV4-1
D: NA
DNA: TGCGCCAGCAGCCAAGATCCCAGAGGCGAGCAGTACTTC
CDR3: CASSQDPRGEQYF

J: TRBJ1-2
size: NA
V: TRBV6-1
D: NA
DNA: TGTGCCAGCAGTGAAGCACAGGGTCTCTATGGCTACACCTTC
CDR3: CASSEAQGLYGYTF

J: TRBJ1-4
size: NA
V: TRBV2
D: NA
DNA: TGTGCCAGCAATCTTCGAGGGAGGACTAATGAAAAACTGTTTTTT
CDR3: CASNLRGRTNEKLFF